Below are 17 T cell receptor beta chains sequenced from a single sample in a study of shared clonotypes between healthy human individuals. Only in-frame clones appear in the TCRdb table, and some are missing; sequencing was by immunoSEQ multiplex PCR. This table holds about 1.4 million clones, roughly 95% found once. Sequencing was performed on naive CD4+ T cells sorted from blood. The subset denotes: CD45RA+ positively selected. The origin of the receptors is a man aged 25-40 years in good health.

The V and J genes are TRBV7-9 and TRBJ2-1; 10 positions match TRBD1. The CDR3 totals 16 residues. Germline V gene sequence: CDR1 SEHNR, CDR2 FQNEAQ (reference sequence). The junction had 6 bases not matched to a gene; V was cut back by 4 bases and J by 3 bases. The CDR3 is CASSSRTGGVYNEQFF. Here the CDR3 DNA reads TGTGCCAGCAGCTCTCGGACAGGGGGTGTCTACAATGAGCAGTTCTTC. The whole variable domain, remainder taken from reference TRBV7-9 and TRBJ2-1, is DTGVSQNPRHKITKRGQNVTFRCDPISEHNRLYWYRQTLGQGPEFLTYFQNEAQLEKSRLLSDRFSAERPKGSFSTLEIQRTEQGDSAMYLCASSSRTGGVYNEQFFGPGTRLTVL.

The V call is TRBV19, the J call TRBJ2-6; no firm D call. The CDR3 extends over 14 amino acids. From germline, CDR1 is LNHDA and CDR2 SQIVND (reference sequence). Trimming shortened V by 9 bases and J by 0 bases, and 9 bases separated the two germline ends. This CDR3 reads CASQHRSGANVLTF. CDR3 bases: TGTGCCAGCCAACATCGCTCTGGGGCCAACGTCCTGACTTTC.

The gene calls are TRBV6-5 and TRBJ2-3; 11 bases are a match to TRBD1. Germline V gene sequence: CDR1 MNHEY, CDR2 SVGAGI. Trimming took 2 bases from V and 5 from J; bases not matched to a gene: 3. The CDR3 runs 15 residues. CDR3 nucleotides: TGTGCCAGCAGTTACGGGACAGGGGGTAGAGATACGCAGTATTTT. This sequence encodes CASSYGTGGRDTQYF.

V usage is TRBV5-1 and J usage is TRBJ2-4; TRBD2 is a possible D gene (5 bases). Germline CDR1 SGHRS, CDR2 YFSETQ. This CDR3 spans 15 amino acids. Trimming removed 2 bases at V and 1 base at J, with 10 bases between. Written as DNA, the CDR3 is TGCGCCAGCAGCTTTGGGGAGAGCGCCAAAAACATTCAGTACTTC. Protein product: CASSFGESAKNIQYF.

V and J are TRBV6-5 and TRBJ1-4, with D unclear. The CDR3 has 14 amino acids. Germline V CDR1 and CDR2: MNHEY, SVGAGI. The ends were cut back, 4 bases at V and 0 bases at J, with 6 bases in the middle. The CDR3 DNA is TGTGCCAGCAGTTTTTCTGCAACTAATGAAAAACTGTTTTTT. It translates to CASSFSATNEKLFF.

The chain links TRBV15 to TRBJ2-1; 9 bases map to TRBD1. Germline CDR1 LNHNV, CDR2 YYDKDF (reference sequence). V gave up 3 bases and J gave up 6 bases; unmatched junction bases: 3. CDR3 length: 14 residues. The CDR3 coding sequence is TGTGCCACCAGCAGGGAGGACAGGGGCAATGAGCAGTTCTTC. It yields the protein CATSREDRGNEQFF.

This clone came up once. The chain uses TRBV25-1 and TRBJ2-5; 9 nucleotides align to TRBD1. Unmatched junction bases numbered 6, after V lost 1 base and J lost 6 bases. CDR1 and CDR2 from the germline V gene are MGHDK and SYGVNS. The CDR3 sequence is 15 residues long. The CDR3 nucleotides read TGTGCCAGCAGTGAATCTGGGACAGGGAAAAAGACCCAGTACTTC. Translated, it gives CASSESGTGKKTQYF.

This chain links TRBV23-1 with TRBJ2-5; 8 bases fit TRBD2. TRBV23-1 is given ORF status, its function remaining uncertain. The CDR3 extends over 17 amino acids. With 0 bases clipped from V and 5 bases from J, the junction kept 11 bases outside the gene matches. CDR3 region: CASSQSGRREARETQYF. CDR3 DNA sequence: TGCGCCAGCAGTCAATCTGGTAGGCGGGAGGCGAGGGAGACCCAGTACTTC.

The rearrangement joins TRBV11-2 to TRBJ2-7; 10 nucleotides line up with TRBD1. V lost 6 bases and J lost 5; bases outside the gene matches: 10. The CDR3 length is 15 residues. Germline loops: CDR1 SGHAT, CDR2 FQNNGV. The CDR3 DNA reads as TGTGCCAGCAGTTCTTGGGGACAGGGGTTCCACGAGCAGTACTTC. This codes for CASSSWGQGFHEQYF.

The genes are TRBV14 and TRBJ1-2, with a tentative D call TRBD1 (6 bases). The ends were cut back, 1 base at V and 4 bases at J, with 13 bases in the middle. Germline V lookup: CDR1 SGHDN, CDR2 FVKESK. The CDR3 runs to 15 residues. CDR3: CASSQGGGAVYGYTF. The CDR3 DNA reads TGTGCCAGCAGCCAAGGCGGGGGCGCAGTCTATGGCTACACCTTC.

With respect to this clone: Since no conserved phenylalanine or tryptophan closes the CDR3, a read error is the likely cause. The limits of the CDR3 on the DNA are not certain, so only TCRdb's listed CDR3 is given. The chain links TRBV28 to TRBJ1-2; the DNA was not compared with TRBD1, the D call given in the table. The germline gives CDR1 MDHEN, CDR2 SYDVKM. With termini counted, the CDR3 has 14 amino acids. CDR3 amino acids: CASSPDYLTTGTST.

The gene calls are TRBV5-1 and TRBJ2-1, with TRBD1 matching 8 bases. Trimming cost V 0 bases and J 8 bases; bases outside gene matches: 4. The CDR3 consists of 14 residues. The germline CDR1 and CDR2 sequences are SGHRS and YFSETQ. This chain's CDR3 is CASSLADRGDEQFF. CDR3 in DNA: TGCGCCAGCAGCTTGGCCGACAGGGGCGATGAGCAGTTCTTC.

This clone was picked up one time. The chain is built from TRBV28 and TRBJ1-4; no clear D gene. Germline V gives CDR1 MDHEN, CDR2 SYDVKM. Trimming removed 3 bases from V and 8 bases from J, with 16 bases in between. CDR3 length: 15 residues. Here the CDR3 reads CASSFPAPGREKLFF. The DNA for the CDR3 is TGTGCCAGCAGTTTCCCCGCCCCGGGGAGGGAAAAACTGTTTTTT.

J is TRBJ1-2 and V is TRBV9; D gene ambiguous. The V end was cut by 0 bases, the J end by 3 bases, with 9 bases between. Germline V gene sequence: CDR1 SGDLS, CDR2 YYNGEE. The CDR3 has 14 amino acids. The CDR3 here is CASSVDGLDYGYTF. CDR3 nucleotides: TGTGCCAGCAGCGTAGATGGGCTGGACTATGGCTACACCTTC.

This rearrangement joins TRBV7-9 to TRBJ2-1, with 9 bases identical to TRBD1. The length of the CDR3 is 14 residues. Germline trimming cut 5 bases from V and 9 bases from J; bases unmatched to any gene: 8. Germline V lookup: CDR1 SEHNR, CDR2 FQNEAQ (reference sequence). The chain's CDR3 is CASSMGQGLSEQFF. The CDR3 nucleotides read TGTGCCAGCAGCATGGGACAGGGTCTGAGTGAGCAGTTCTTC.

The chain carries TRBV27 and TRBJ2-1; TRBD2 aligns across 11 bases. CDR3 length: 17 amino acids. CDR1 and CDR2 from the germline V gene are MNHEY and SMNVEV (reference sequence). V lost 4 bases to trimming and J lost 4 bases; unmatched junction nucleotides: 9. As DNA, the CDR3 is TGTGCCAGCAGTTCAATCCGACTAGCGGGACTATACAATGAGCAGTTCTTC. It is translated as CASSSIRLAGLYNEQFF.

The rearrangement joins TRBV19 to TRBJ2-6; D possibly corresponds to TRBD1 (5 bases). There are 15 residues in the CDR3. Germline loops: CDR1 LNHDA, CDR2 SQIVND (reference sequence). V was shortened by 1 base and J by 3 bases, with 7 bases between the two germline ends. The CDR3 reads CASSIAGLGANVLTF. The CDR3 DNA reads TGTGCCAGTAGTATAGCAGGGCTTGGGGCCAACGTCCTGACTTTC.